Each of the 29 T cell receptor beta chains below was sequenced from the same sample in a study of read filtering for tumor transcriptome and immune sequencing. This library used roughly 400 ng RNA and molecular barcoded adaptors spanning alpha/delta and beta/gamma chains. A single record per CDR3 protein comes from TCRdb applying MiXCR to the reads. This sample has tens of thousands of distinct CDR3 sequences, with over 11% found just once. Sequenced material: a population of CD138-negative cells sorted from bone marrow. The receptors were gathered from a donor aged 40 or over with multiple myeloma.

Comments on this clonotype: Being one base from a much bigger clone, this may be a read error. The V gene is TRBV5-1, the J gene TRBJ2-5; no clear D. Germline CDR1 and CDR2: SGHRS and YFSETQ. The CDR3 is made up of 13 amino acids. For the CDR3, the DNA is TGCGCTAGCAGCTTATATGGTGGAGAGGCCCAGTACTTC. This translates into CASSLYGGEAQYF.

This clonotype was seen ten or more times. The chain carries TRBV29-1 and TRBJ1-1; TRBD1 matches 8 bases. CDR3 length: 12 residues. The ends lost 4 bases at V and 3 bases at J; junction bases unmatched: 1. Per the germline V gene, CDR1 is SQVTM and CDR2 is ANQGSEA. The CDR3 DNA is TGCAGCGTTGTGACAGGGGACACTGAAGCTTTCTTT. This translates into CSVVTGDTEAFF.

The sample holds many counts of this clonotype. This sequence joins TRBV20-1 and TRBJ1-6, with 11 bases lining up with TRBD1. The CDR3 covers 15 residues. J was trimmed by 2 bases and V by 5 bases; bases with no gene match: 2. Germline V gives CDR1 DFQATT, CDR2 SNEGSKA (reference sequence). The CDR3, as DNA: TGCAGTGCTTGGACAGGGGGCACCTATAATTCACCCCTCCACTTT. Its protein product is CSAWTGGTYNSPLHF.

The chain couples TRBV6-5 to TRBJ1-3; 8 positions match TRBD1. This CDR3 spans 15 amino acids. CDR1 and CDR2 from the germline V gene are MNHEY and SVGAGI. After removal of 6 bases from V and 0 bases from J, the junction contained 4 bases not matched to a gene. The CDR3 DNA sequence: TGTGCCAGCAGGAGGACAGGGTTCTCTGGAAACACCATATATTTT. This gives the protein CASRRTGFSGNTIYF.

This clonotype was detected many times. V and J are TRBV29-1 and TRBJ2-2; D gene unclear. CDR3 length: 13 amino acids. CDR1 is SQVTM and CDR2 is ANQGSEA in the germline V gene. Trimming shortened V by 6 bases and J by 4 bases, and 12 bases separated the two germline ends. For the CDR3, the DNA is TGCAGCGTCCATAAAGATGCCACCGGGGAGCTGTTTTTT. Protein: CSVHKDATGELFF.

There are many counts of this clonotype. The genes are TRBV20-1 and TRBJ2-2, with D tentatively TRBD2 (5 bases). This CDR3 is 12 amino acids long. Germline-derived CDR1 and CDR2 are DFQATT and SNEGSKA (reference sequence). V lost 7 bases to trimming and J lost 1 base, with 7 bases between them. The CDR3 protein is CSGGRNTGELFF. The DNA for the CDR3 is TGCAGTGGAGGGCGGAACACCGGGGAGCTGTTTTTT.

The table lists this clonotype with many counts. V is TRBV20-1 and J is TRBJ2-7; D is perhaps TRBD1 (6 bases). CDR1 and CDR2 (germline): DFQATT, SNEGSKA (reference sequence). This CDR3 is built from 15 residues. The V and J ends lost 6 bases and 0 bases respectively, with 18 bases between them. The CDR3 region is CSAHSAHRDSYEQYF. DNA of the CDR3: TGCAGTGCCCATTCGGCGCACAGGGACTCCTACGAGCAGTACTTC.

This clonotype came up many times. V gene TRBV11-2 combines with J gene TRBJ1-1; the D gene is possibly TRBD1 (5 bases). Trimming took off 4 bases at V and 2 bases at J, with 11 bases between the two ends. The CDR3 is 14 amino acids. Germline lookup yields CDR1 SGHAT and CDR2 FQNNGV. CDR3 coding DNA: TGTGCCAGCAGCTACGGGACGGGCAACACTGAAGCTTTCTTT. This sequence encodes CASSYGTGNTEAFF. Full variable domain (outside the CDR3, taken from reference TRBV11-2 and TRBJ1-1): EAGVAQSPRYKIIEKRQSVAFWCNPISGHATLYWYQQILGQGPKLLIQFQNNGVVDDSQLPKDRFSAERLKGVDSTLKIQPAKLEDSAVYLCASSYGTGNTEAFFGQGTRLTVV.

At least ten counts were recorded for this clonotype. The chain couples TRBV2 to TRBJ2-3; 7 bases map to TRBD2. CDR3 length: 17 residues. Per the germline V gene, CDR1 is SNHLY and CDR2 is FYNNEI. Trimming cost V 3 bases and J 4 bases; bases outside gene matches: 13. The CDR3 is CASSESGTGGGADTQYF. The DNA of the CDR3 is TGTGCCAGCAGTGAGAGCGGGACGGGAGGAGGTGCAGATACGCAGTATTTT.

A few counts support this clonotype. With a much larger clone just one base away, this may be a read error. The chain employs TRBV20-1 and TRBJ1-6; D possibly corresponds to TRBD1 (5 bases). The CDR3 totals 13 residues. CDR1 and CDR2 (germline): DFQATT, SNEGSKA (reference sequence). The V gene lost 0 bases and the J gene lost 8 bases, with 8 bases spanning the gap. In DNA, the CDR3 is TGCAGTGCTAGAGATTCGGGGGATTCACCCCTCCACTTT. Protein sequence: CSARDSGDSPLHF.

This clonotype has a count of ten or more. The rearrangement joins TRBV7-2 to TRBJ2-5; TRBD2 agrees at 9 bases. V gave up 5 bases and J gave up 5 bases; unmatched junction bases: 6. Germline-derived CDR1 and CDR2 are SGHTA and FQGNSA. The CDR3 is 14 amino acids. CDR3 in amino acids: CASSQGTSRETQYF. CDR3 coding DNA: TGTGCCAGCAGCCAAGGGACTAGCCGGGAGACCCAGTACTTC. The whole variable domain, filled in from reference TRBV7-2 and TRBJ2-5, reads GAGVSQSPSNKVTEKGKDVELRCDPISGHTALYWYRQSLGQGLEFLIYFQGNSAPDKSGLPSDRFSAERTGGSVSTLTIQRTQQEDSAVYLCASSQGTSRETQYFGPGTRLLVL.

This clonotype was recorded many times. The chain joins TRBV20-1 to TRBJ2-7; D is unclear. In germline, CDR1 is DFQATT, CDR2 SNEGSKA (reference sequence). Trimming took 6 bases from V and 3 from J, leaving 15 bases between them. The CDR3 loop spans 13 amino acids. CDR3 amino acids: CSALYPSGYEQYF. DNA of the CDR3: TGCAGTGCCCTCTACCCGTCGGGCTACGAGCAGTACTTC.

The sample holds a few counts of this clonotype. CDR3 nucleotide sequence: TGTGCCAGTAGTATTTTCCGGACTAGCGGGAGCGAGCAGTACTTC. This codes for CASSIFRTSGSEQYF. The chain links TRBV19 to TRBJ2-7; 13 nucleotides line up with TRBD2. Trimming at V came to 3 bases and at J to 6 bases, leaving 5 bases not matched to a gene. Per the germline V gene, CDR1 is LNHDA and CDR2 is SQIVND (reference sequence). This CDR3 is built from 15 residues.

This clonotype was detected ten times or more. The V gene is TRBV7-9, the J gene TRBJ2-2; D is uncertain. This CDR3 has 15 residues. CDR1 is SEHNR and CDR2 is FQNEAQ in the germline V gene (reference sequence). V was clipped by 5 bases and J by 1 base, with 11 bases between them. The CDR3 is CASSPPRQNTGELFF. In DNA, the CDR3 is TGTGCCAGCAGCCCCCCCCGACAGAACACCGGGGAGCTGTTTTTT.

This clonotype was seen ten or more times. The rearrangement uses TRBV5-1 and TRBJ2-3, with unresolved D. Germline V gene data show CDR1 as SGHRS and CDR2 as YFSETQ. The CDR3 contains 15 residues. V lost 0 bases, J lost 1 base, and 9 bases lay in between. In nucleotides, the CDR3 is TGCGCCAGCAGCTTGGCGATCCAAGGCACAGATACGCAGTATTTT. Its translation is CASSLAIQGTDTQYF.

J is TRBJ2-1 and V is TRBV7-9, with D hard to call. This CDR3 has 12 amino acids. CDR1 is SEHNR and CDR2 is FQNEAQ in the germline V gene (reference sequence). Trimming removed 1 base from V and 9 bases from J, with 7 bases in between. CDR3 coding DNA: TGTGCCAGCAGCTTAGAGCTGGGTGAGCAGTTCTTC. Protein: CASSLELGEQFF.

Ten or more counts support this clonotype. The rearrangement uses TRBV7-6 and TRBJ2-3; the D gene is possibly TRBD1 (6 bases). Germline CDR1 and CDR2: SGHVS and FNYEAQ. The CDR3 extends over 16 amino acids. Trimming pared 8 bases from V and 0 bases from J, leaving 18 bases between. The chain's CDR3 is CASARGSGASTDTQYF. The CDR3, as DNA: TGTGCCAGCGCGAGGGGATCAGGGGCTAGCACAGATACGCAGTATTTT.

As for this clonotype: With a much larger clone just one base away, this may be a read error. This chain joins TRBV11-3 and TRBJ2-2; TRBD2 is a possible D gene (6 bases). In germline, CDR1 is SGHNT, CDR2 YENEEA. The CDR3 is 16 residues long. This CDR3 reads CAGSRRLDSSTGELFF. CDR3 nucleotide sequence: TGTGCCGGCAGCCGAAGACTAGATTCGAGCACCGGGGAGCTGTTTTTT.

The V gene is TRBV13, the J gene TRBJ2-3; 16 positions match TRBD2. The V and J ends lost 5 bases and 3 bases, in that order; junction bases with no gene match: 8. This CDR3 has 18 amino acids. From germline, CDR1 is PRHDT and CDR2 FYEKMQ (reference sequence). The CDR3 DNA is TGTGCCAGCAGCGAGTCGGGACTAGCGGGAGGGCGGACAGATACGCAGTATTTT. Translated, it gives CASSESGLAGGRTDTQYF.

To note about this clonotype: It may be a read error: a sequence one base away is much more abundant. The V call is TRBV24-1, the J call TRBJ2-2; D is undetermined. CDR3 size: 11 residues. The V end lost 7 bases, the J end lost 2 bases, and 1 base lay between the germline ends. The germline gives CDR1 KGHDR, CDR2 SFDVKD. The CDR3 sequence is CATRNTGELFF. The CDR3 nucleotides are TGTGCCACCAGAAACACCGGGGAGCTGTTTTTT.

Many counts were recorded for this clonotype. The chain carries TRBV15 and TRBJ2-2; D gene uncertain. V was cut by 0 bases and J by 5 bases, with 10 bases left in between. There are 15 residues in the CDR3. Looked up from germline, CDR1 is LNHNV and CDR2 is YYDKDF (reference sequence). The CDR3 DNA is TGTGCCACCAGCAGAGATGTCTCGGGTACCGGGGAGCTGTTTTTT. The encoded protein is CATSRDVSGTGELFF.

This clonotype was found many times. This chain joins TRBV25-1 and TRBJ2-7, with TRBD2 matching over 10 bases. The germline CDR1 and CDR2 sequences are MGHDK and SYGVNS. The CDR3 runs 10 residues. Germline trimming cut 9 bases from V and 9 bases from J; bases unmatched to any gene: 2. CDR3 DNA: TGTGCCAGGGTAGCGGGAGGGCAGTACTTC. The encoded protein is CARVAGGQYF.

The gene calls are TRBV29-1 and TRBJ1-1, with D possibly matching TRBD1 (5 bases). Trimming took 3 bases from V and 3 from J, leaving 14 bases between them. CDR1 is SQVTM and CDR2 is ANQGSEA in the germline V gene. The CDR3 sequence is 14 residues long. The CDR3 reads CSVDPPRGDTEAFF. CDR3 nucleotide sequence: TGCAGCGTTGACCCGCCCCGGGGGGACACTGAAGCTTTCTTT.

This clonotype was seen ten or more times. At one boundary the junction diverges from the germline segment, which might be a read error. The chain carries TRBV7-6 and TRBJ1-1; D remains ambiguous. The germline V gene encodes CDR1 SGHVS and CDR2 FNYEAQ. The CDR3 covers 13 residues. The CDR3 is CASSFNRNIEAFF. CDR3 DNA sequence: TGTGCCAGCAGCTTTAATCGGAACATTGAAGCTTTCTTT. The full variable domain, completed using reference TRBV7-6 and TRBJ1-1, is GAGVSQSPRYKVTKRGQDVALRCDPISGHVSLYWYRQALGQGPEFLTYFNYEAQQDKSGLPNDRFSAERPEGSISTLTIQRTEQRDSAMYRCASSFNRNIEAFFGQGTRLTVV.

This clonotype has at least ten counts. The V call is TRBV21-1, the J call TRBJ2-3; the DNA was not used to check the table's D call, TRBD1. TRBV21-1 is flagged as a pseudogene. The CDR3 is 13 amino acids. The DNA of the CDR3 is TGTGCCAGCAGCAATACTACAGGGAATACGCAGTATTTT. Its translation is CASSNTTGNTQYF.

This clonotype was seen repeatedly, ten times or more. The chain has TRBV29-1 and TRBJ2-7; TRBD1 matches 9 bases. This CDR3 has 13 amino acids. J was trimmed by 9 bases and V by 2 bases; bases with no gene match: 8. The germline V gene has CDR1 SQVTM and CDR2 ANQGSEA. CDR3 DNA sequence: TGCAGCGTTGAACAAGGACAGGGGAAGGTGCAGTACTTC. Translated, it gives CSVEQGQGKVQYF.

This clonotype came up many times. CDR3: CASSPPRTDRTDTQYF. The CDR3 nucleotides are TGTGCCAGCAGCCCCCCTCGGACGGATCGCACAGATACGCAGTATTTT. This chain uses TRBV7-8 with TRBJ2-3, with D unclear. The germline CDR1 and CDR2 sequences are SGHVS and FQNEAQ. The CDR3 is 16 residues long. V was clipped by 5 bases and J by 1 base, with 16 bases between them.

The table lists this clonotype with many counts. The chain carries TRBV7-2 and TRBJ1-1; D remains unclear. The CDR3 length is 13 residues. Germline loops: CDR1 SGHTA, CDR2 FQGNSA. The V end lost 3 bases, the J end lost 6 bases, and 11 bases lay between the germline ends. Here the CDR3 reads CASSFIRVPEAFF. The CDR3 DNA follows: TGTGCCAGCAGCTTTATTAGGGTTCCTGAAGCTTTCTTT. The full variable domain, with the rest looked up from reference TRBV7-2 and TRBJ1-1, is GAGVSQSPSNKVTEKGKDVELRCDPISGHTALYWYRQSLGQGLEFLIYFQGNSAPDKSGLPSDRFSAERTGGSVSTLTIQRTQQEDSAVYLCASSFIRVPEAFFGQGTRLTVV.

This clonotype was observed a few times. The V and J genes are TRBV7-6 and TRBJ1-1; D is ambiguous. V lost 1 base to trimming and J lost 0 bases, with 9 bases between them. CDR1 and CDR2 from the germline V gene are SGHVS and FNYEAQ. The CDR3 extends over 15 amino acids. The CDR3 spells CASSLGTGLNTEAFF. CDR3 nucleotide sequence: TGTGCCAGCAGCTTAGGAACCGGGCTGAACACTGAAGCTTTCTTT.